These T cell receptor beta chains were read from a single sample in a study of blood T cells in healthy people across ages. TCRdb redid the calling of the 5' RACE reads with MiXCR, one entry per CDR3 protein. The data contain fewer than 800,000 distinct CDR3 sequences, around 48% of them singletons. The sample was blood. Receptor source: a woman aged 60-75 years in good health. The CDR3 runs from the conserved cysteine through the conserved F or W. Fields, in order: CDR3 protein, CDR3 DNA, J gene, D gene, clone size, V gene. D genes are given only for firm matches. Part of the rows lack a size; the others show once, few, many or a class for expanded clones.

CASSLMTGGFYGYTF,TGTGCCAGCAGCCTGATGACAGGGGGATTCTATGGCTACACCTTC,TRBJ1-2,TRBD1,NA,TRBV3-1
CAWTSGSWGYNEQFF,TGTGCCTGGACTAGCGGGAGCTGGGGTTACAATGAGCAGTTCTTC,TRBJ2-1,TRBD2,NA,TRBV30
CSARSGTSSYEQYF,TGCAGTGCTAGATCCGGTACCAGCTCCTACGAGCAGTACTTC,TRBJ2-7,NA,few,TRBV20-1
CASRLAGGNEQYF,TGTGCCAGCAGACTAGCGGGAGGGAACGAGCAGTACTTC,TRBJ2-7,TRBD2,NA,TRBV7-2
CAWGDRYYGYTF,TGTGCCTGGGGGGACAGGTACTATGGCTACACCTTC,TRBJ1-2,TRBD1,few,TRBV30
CSAQGGLAGGSSYNEQFF,TGCAGTGCACAGGGGGGACTAGCGGGGGGGAGCTCCTACAATGAGCAGTTCTTC,TRBJ2-1,TRBD2,NA,TRBV20-1
CASSSKTGGGRDEQYF,TGTGCCAGCAGTTCGAAAACAGGGGGCGGAAGAGACGAGCAGTACTTC,TRBJ2-7,TRBD1,NA,TRBV27
CASAHGTKNTGELFF,TGTGCTAGTGCCCATGGGACAAAGAACACCGGGGAGCTGTTTTTT,TRBJ2-2,NA,NA,TRBV12-5
CAISESRGARGGYTF,TGTGCCATCAGTGAGTCGAGAGGGGCACGAGGTGGCTACACCTTC,TRBJ1-2,NA,NA,TRBV10-3
CASSLNGVGETQYF,TGTGCCAGCTCATTAAACGGGGTAGGGGAGACCCAGTACTTC,TRBJ2-5,NA,few,TRBV7-2
CASSLGMGSGANVLTF,TGTGCCAGCAGCTTAGGAATGGGATCTGGGGCCAACGTCCTGACTTTC,TRBJ2-6,NA,few,TRBV7-2
CASTRTGGFETQYF,TGCGCCAGCACCAGGACAGGGGGCTTTGAGACCCAGTACTTC,TRBJ2-5,TRBD1,few,TRBV10-2
CASSLLAGGLEQFF,TGTGCCAGCAGTTTACTAGCGGGAGGCCTCGAGCAGTTCTTC,TRBJ2-1,TRBD2,few,TRBV12-3/TRBV12-4
CSVGQGFGTDTKYF,TGCAGCGTAGGACAGGGTTTTGGCACAGATACGAAGTATTTT,TRBJ2-3,TRBD1,NA,TRBV29-1
CASSASASTPVYEQFF,TGTGCCAGCAGCGCTAGCGCTAGCACCCCGGTCTATGAGCAGTTCTTC,TRBJ2-1,NA,NA,TRBV9
CASSLGAGGMGTDTQYF,TGTGCCAGCAGCTTAGGAGCGGGAGGAATGGGCACAGATACGCAGTATTTT,TRBJ2-3,TRBD2,once,TRBV7-2
CASSRTSGSQPQHF,TGTGCCAGCAGCCGAACGTCCGGGTCTCAGCCCCAGCATTTT,TRBJ1-5,NA,NA,TRBV7-9
CASTEAGRQAAGIQYF,TGTGCCAGCACCGAAGCGGGGCGCCAAGCCGCGGGCATTCAGTACTTC,TRBJ2-4,TRBD2,NA,TRBV7-2
CASRTPDSANTEAFF,TGTGCCAGCAGAACCCCGGACAGTGCCAACACTGAAGCTTTCTTT,TRBJ1-1,NA,NA,TRBV27
CASSYPPGIAGDVETQYF,TGTGCCAGCAGTTACCCACCGGGGATAGCGGGAGATGTAGAGACCCAGTACTTC,TRBJ2-5,TRBD2,NA,TRBV6-5
CSAMRGDPRYEQYF,TGCAGTGCCATGCGTGGCGACCCTCGATACGAGCAGTACTTC,TRBJ2-7,NA,NA,TRBV20-1
CASSVDERSSYEQYF,TGTGCCAGCAGCGTAGACGAGCGGTCCTCCTACGAGCAGTACTTC,TRBJ2-7,NA,few,TRBV9
CASSLVPAGTQYF,TGTGCCAGCAGCTTAGTGCCAGCGGGTACGCAGTATTTT,TRBJ2-3,NA,NA,TRBV7-6
CSATSGGYEQYF,TGCAGTGCCACCTCAGGGGGTTACGAGCAGTACTTC,TRBJ2-7,TRBD1,many,TRBV20-1
CSARPTYTGTFNTYGYTF,TGCAGTGCTAGACCTACCTATACCGGGACCTTCAACACCTATGGCTACACCTTC,TRBJ1-2,NA,NA,TRBV20-1
CASSIRHGYEQYF,TGTGCCAGCAGCATCCGTCATGGCTACGAGCAGTACTTC,TRBJ2-7,NA,many,TRBV14
CASSSGDTDTQYF,TGCGCCAGCAGCTCTGGAGACACAGATACGCAGTATTTT,TRBJ2-3,NA,NA,TRBV5-1
CAGGREPSYEQYF,TGTGCGGGTGGGAGGGAGCCCTCCTACGAGCAGTACTTC,TRBJ2-7,TRBD2,NA,TRBV10-3
CASSYSNGNTLFYGYTF,TGTGCCAGCAGTTACTCGAATGGGAACACCTTATTCTATGGCTACACCTTC,TRBJ1-2,NA,NA,TRBV6-6
CATSRQLTGGTGEKLFF,TGTGCCACCAGCAGACAACTCACCGGGGGAACAGGCGAAAAACTGTTTTTT,TRBJ1-4,NA,few,TRBV15
CASSLADMNSPLHF,TGCGCCAGCAGCTTGGCAGATATGAATTCACCCCTCCACTTT,TRBJ1-6,NA,many,TRBV5-1
CASSLGGVGYQETQYF,TGTGCCAGCAGCTTGGGGGGTGTAGGGTACCAAGAGACCCAGTACTTC,TRBJ2-5,NA,NA,TRBV7-8
CSARWSSGRAEQYF,TGCAGTGCTAGATGGAGTAGCGGGAGAGCCGAGCAGTACTTC,TRBJ2-7,TRBD2,many,TRBV20-1
CATHFGGQGGNGYTF,TGTGCCACCCACTTCGGGGGACAGGGGGGGAATGGCTACACCTTC,TRBJ1-2,TRBD1,few,TRBV27
CASSGPSGSTDTQYF,TGTGCCAGCAGTGGCCCTAGCGGGAGCACAGATACGCAGTATTTT,TRBJ2-3,TRBD2,NA,TRBV27
CASRLAGERREQYF,TGTGCCAGCAGACTAGCGGGAGAAAGGCGCGAGCAGTACTTC,TRBJ2-7,TRBD2,NA,TRBV6-2/TRBV6-3
CSCGSPTLMDTQYF,TGCAGTTGCGGGAGCCCCACCCTAATGGATACGCAGTATTTT,TRBJ2-3,TRBD2,few,TRBV20-1
CASSLSVRVGYTF,TGTGCCAGCAGTTTAAGTGTCCGGGTAGGCTACACCTTC,TRBJ1-2,NA,few,TRBV27
CASSRQRLAVTYEQYF,TGTGCCAGCAGCAGGCAGAGACTAGCGGTTACCTACGAGCAGTACTTC,TRBJ2-7,TRBD2,few,TRBV28
CASRRDTSPLHF,TGTGCCAGCAGACGGGACACTTCACCCCTCCACTTT,TRBJ1-6,NA,NA,TRBV2
CASSTTTGTDSSYEQYF,TGTGCCAGCAGTACAACGACCGGGACAGATAGCTCCTACGAGCAGTACTTC,TRBJ2-7,TRBD1,NA,TRBV6-1
CASGLAGLAGVRANIQYF,TGCGCCAGCGGCTTGGCTGGTCTAGCGGGAGTAAGGGCAAACATTCAGTACTTC,TRBJ2-4,TRBD2,NA,TRBV5-1
CASSVGPYNSPLHF,TGTGCCAGCAGTGTGGGACCCTATAATTCACCCCTCCACTTT,TRBJ1-6,NA,NA,TRBV25-1
CSAPGTRYNEQFF,TGCAGTGCCCCCGGGACTAGGTACAATGAGCAGTTCTTC,TRBJ2-1,TRBD2,NA,TRBV20-1
CASSLAHYLYEQFF,TGTGCCAGCAGTTTAGCCCACTATCTGTATGAGCAGTTCTTC,TRBJ2-1,NA,few,TRBV12-3/TRBV12-4
CASTHTYEQYF,TGTGCCAGCACACACACCTACGAGCAGTACTTC,TRBJ2-7,NA,NA,TRBV6-1
CASSPRPEKETQYF,TGTGCCAGCAGCCCCCGACCGGAGAAAGAGACCCAGTACTTC,TRBJ2-5,NA,NA,TRBV7-9
CSARDELTDGYTF,TGCAGTGCTAGAGATGAACTCACAGATGGCTACACCTTC,TRBJ1-2,NA,NA,TRBV20-1